This T cell receptor (beta chain) was identified in a study of T cell repertoires in cytomegalovirus infection. TCRdb independently ran MiXCR on the reads; one entry per CDR3 protein. The sample includes roughly 920,000 distinct CDR3 sequences, approximately 31% seen only once; the top ten take roughly an eighth. About this clonotype: As yet, its antigen is unknown.

Trimming took off 4 bases at V and 3 bases at J, with 16 bases between the two ends. Germline CDR1 SGHDN, CDR2 FVKESK. The CDR3 contains 16 residues. Specimen: cultured CD8+ T cells from PBMCs, collected from culture after CMV antigen stimulation. This TCR came from a human donor in good health (CMV status not recorded). Some clones in this sample may be carry-over from other donors' samples. This chain joins TRBV14 and TRBJ2-1; D might be TRBD1 (6 bases). CDR3 bases: TGTGCCAGCAGCCCGCCCGGGACATCCTACTACAATGAGCAGTTCTTC. Its protein is CASSPPGTSYYNEQFF.